This passage covers 6 T cell receptor beta chains from one sample sequenced in a study of blood T cell repertoires in COVID-19. The data were produced by immunoSEQ multiplex PCR, yet TCRdb's version contains in-frame clones alone and is incomplete. In the table there are about 230,000 clones, 89% of which are singletons. Sequencing was done on a sample of PBMCs or T cells enriched from blood (not recorded which). The receptor source for this set is a woman aged 30 to 39 with acute COVID-19.

The rearrangement links TRBV4-1 to TRBJ1-1; a possible D gene is TRBD1 (6 bases). The length of the CDR3 is 12 residues. Germline V gene data show CDR1 as MGHRA and CDR2 as YSYEKL. The V and J ends lost 3 bases and 8 bases respectively, with 10 bases between them. CDR3 region: CASSQGGGEAFF. The CDR3 nucleotides read TGCGCCAGCAGCCAGGGAGGGGGGGAAGCTTTCTTT.

J is TRBJ1-6 and V is TRBV5-4; the D is unclear. V was shortened by 3 bases and J by 3 bases, with 13 bases between the two germline ends. The CDR3 runs to 16 residues. Looked up from germline, CDR1 is SGHNT and CDR2 is YYREEE (reference sequence). Here the CDR3 DNA reads TGTGCCAGCAGCTCAGTCGATAGCTACTATAATTCACCCCTCCACTTT. Its protein product is CASSSVDSYYNSPLHF.

This chain links TRBV7-9 with TRBJ2-1, with no clear D. V was trimmed by 4 bases and J by 6 bases, leaving 7 bases between them. CDR3 length equals 12 residues. CDR1 SEHNR and CDR2 FQNEAQ come from the germline V gene (reference sequence). The CDR3 bases are TGTGCCAGCAGCTCCCCGCGCAATGAGCAGTTCTTC. Translation: CASSSPRNEQFF.

The rearrangement uses TRBV4-1 and TRBJ2-5; TRBD2 agrees at 8 bases. The V gene end was trimmed by 3 bases and the J gene end by 4 bases; junction bases not matched to a gene: 13. This CDR3 has 17 amino acids. Per the germline V gene, CDR1 is MGHRA and CDR2 is YSYEKL. CDR3 nucleotides: TGCGCCAGCAGCCAGGCCCCTCGGGGGGGCATTCGAGAGACCCAGTACTTC. This translates into CASSQAPRGGIRETQYF.

The J gene is TRBJ1-1, the V gene TRBV7-6, with D perhaps matching TRBD1 (6 bases). CDR3 length: 15 residues. Germline V CDR1 and CDR2: SGHVS, FNYEAQ. V shed 5 bases and J shed 0 bases, with 13 bases lying between them. This CDR3 is CASSQLTGMNTEAFF. As DNA, the CDR3 is TGTGCCAGCAGCCAGCTGACAGGCATGAACACTGAAGCTTTCTTT. The variable domain in full, with the rest retrieved from reference TRBV7-6 and TRBJ1-1, is GAGVSQSPRYKVTKRGQDVALRCDPISGHVSLYWYRQALGQGPEFLTYFNYEAQQDKSGLPNDRFSAERPEGSISTLTIQRTEQRDSAMYRCASSQLTGMNTEAFFGQGTRLTVV.

The gene calls are TRBV10-3 and TRBJ1-6, with D possibly TRBD1 on 6 matching bases. This CDR3 region has 14 residues. V was shortened by 6 bases and J by 10 bases, with 16 bases between the two germline ends. Germline V gene data show CDR1 as ENHRY and CDR2 as SYGVKD. The CDR3: CAISPTGLGSPLHF. The CDR3 coding sequence is TGTGCCATCAGCCCCACAGGGTTAGGCTCACCCCTCCACTTT.